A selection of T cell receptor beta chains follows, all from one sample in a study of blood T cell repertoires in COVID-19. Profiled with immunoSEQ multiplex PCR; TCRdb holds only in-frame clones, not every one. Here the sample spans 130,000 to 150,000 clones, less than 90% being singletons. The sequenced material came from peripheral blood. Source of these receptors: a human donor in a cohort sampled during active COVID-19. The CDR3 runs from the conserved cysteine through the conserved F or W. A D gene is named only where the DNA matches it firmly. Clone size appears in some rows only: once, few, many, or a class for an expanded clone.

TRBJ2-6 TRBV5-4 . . TGTGCCAGCAGCCCGGAGGGCTCTGGGGCCAACGTCCTGACTTTC CASSPEGSGANVLTF
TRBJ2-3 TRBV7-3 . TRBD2 TGTGCCAGCAGCCTAGAGGGCGGGGGGCGGATAGGCACAGATACGCAGTATTTT CASSLEGGGRIGTDTQYF
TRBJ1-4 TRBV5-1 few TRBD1 TGCGCCAGCAGCGTCAGCGGACAGGGGATTAATGAAAAACTGTTTTTT CASSVSGQGINEKLFF
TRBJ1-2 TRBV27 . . TGTGCCAGCAGTCCGCGTAAAGGGGGGGGACACCGCTATGGCTACACCTTC CASSPRKGGGHRYGYTF
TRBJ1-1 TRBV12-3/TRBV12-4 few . TGTGCCAGCAGTCGAAGACAGAACACTGAAGCTTTCTTT CASSRRQNTEAFF
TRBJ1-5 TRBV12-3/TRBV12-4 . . TGTGCCAGCAGTTTAAAGGGGCTTCAGCCCCAGCATTTT CASSLKGLQPQHF
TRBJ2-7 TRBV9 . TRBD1 TGTGCCAGCAGCGTAGGTGGGACAGGGGGCGAGCAGTACTTC CASSVGGTGGEQYF
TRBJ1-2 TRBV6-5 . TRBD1 TGTGCCAGCAGTAGGGGACAGATCGGCTACACCTTC CASSRGQIGYTF
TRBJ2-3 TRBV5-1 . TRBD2 TGCGCCAGCAGCCCAAAGACTAGCTGGGGCACAACGAATACGCAGTATTTT CASSPKTSWGTTNTQYF
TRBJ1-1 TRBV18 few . TGTGCCAGCTCACCACCGGTCTCGGAGAGGGGAGGGGCCACTGAAGCTTTCTTT CASSPPVSERGGATEAFF
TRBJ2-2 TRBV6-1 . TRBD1 TGTGCCAGCAGTGAAAACAGGGGAAACACCGGGGAGCTGTTTTTT CASSENRGNTGELFF
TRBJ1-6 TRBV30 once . TGTGCCTGGGTACCCGGTTTCTATAATTCACCCCTCCACTTT CAWVPGFYNSPLHF
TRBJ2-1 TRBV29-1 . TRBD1 TGCAGCGTTGCCCCGACAGGGAGCTCCTACAATGAGCAGTTCTTC CSVAPTGSSYNEQFF
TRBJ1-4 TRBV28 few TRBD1 TGTGCCACCCTTCCGGGACAGGGAGAAAAACTGTTTTTT CATLPGQGEKLFF
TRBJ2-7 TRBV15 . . TGTGCCACCAGCAGAGCCCAGGGCCCCTACGAGCAGTACTTC CATSRAQGPYEQYF
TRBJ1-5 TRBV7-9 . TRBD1 TGTGCCAGCAGCTCCTATAACAGGGGGTCTAGCAATCAGCCCCAGCATTTT CASSSYNRGSSNQPQHF
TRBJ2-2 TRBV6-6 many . TGTGCTGTGGGGGCGGGTAACACCGGGGAGCTGTTTTTT CAVGAGNTGELFF
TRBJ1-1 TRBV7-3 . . TGTGCCAGCACCCAGAACACTGAAGCTTTCTTT CASTQNTEAFF
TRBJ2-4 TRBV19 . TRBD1 TGTGCCAGTAGCCGACAGGGCCAAGGTTTAAACATTCAGTACTTC CASSRQGQGLNIQYF
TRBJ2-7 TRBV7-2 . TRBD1 TGTGCCAGCAGCCCCACAGGGGCCCACGAGCAGTACTTC CASSPTGAHEQYF
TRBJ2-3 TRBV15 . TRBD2 TGTGCCACCGCCTTGCGGACTAGCCCAGATACGCAGTATTTT CATALRTSPDTQYF
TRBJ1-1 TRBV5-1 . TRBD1 TGCGCCAGCAGCGTCTGGACAGGGGAGAACACTGAAGCTTTCTTT CASSVWTGENTEAFF
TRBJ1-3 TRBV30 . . TGTGCCTGGAGTGCGACAGGTTTCTCTGGAAACACCATATATTTT CAWSATGFSGNTIYF
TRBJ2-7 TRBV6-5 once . TGTGCCAGCAGCGGGACTCAGAACTACGAGCAGTACTTC CASSGTQNYEQYF
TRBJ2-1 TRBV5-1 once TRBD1 TGCGCCAGCAGCTCCGACAGGGCCCCCTACAATGAGCAGTTCTTC CASSSDRAPYNEQFF
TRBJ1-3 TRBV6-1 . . TGTGCCAGCAGTGAAGTGGGGGGGAGGAACACCATATATTTT CASSEVGGRNTIYF
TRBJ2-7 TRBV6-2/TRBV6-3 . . TGTGCCAGCAGCCGACTGCTTAGCTCCTACGAGCAGTACTTC CASSRLLSSYEQYF
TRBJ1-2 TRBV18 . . TGTGCCAGCTCACCACTGGGGCCTCCTAACTATGGCTACACCTTC CASSPLGPPNYGYTF
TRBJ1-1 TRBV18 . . TGTGCCAGCTCACCAGGACAGTTTATTGCTGAAGCTTTCTTT CASSPGQFIAEAFF
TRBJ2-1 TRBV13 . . TGTGCCAGCAGCTCGGGGGGCCTCAACAATGAGCAGTTCTTC CASSSGGLNNEQFF
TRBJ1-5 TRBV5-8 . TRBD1 TGTGCCAGCAGTAGGGACAGTTATAGCAATCAGCCCCAGCATTTT CASSRDSYSNQPQHF
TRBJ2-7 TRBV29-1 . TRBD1 TGCAGCGTTTCCGGGACAGGGTACGACGAGCAGTACTTC CSVSGTGYDEQYF
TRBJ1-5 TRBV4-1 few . TGCGCCAGCAGCCAAGGGGGAGGGTCCCAGCCCCAGCATTTT CASSQGGGSQPQHF